The sequence of this T cell receptor (beta chain) was determined in a study of post-analysis software for immune sequencing data. The study's findings and limits: Normalized Chao1 diversity was significantly reduced in patients versus controls. Samples from a shared batch, those prepared together, strongly co-clustered by F measure. The five TRBV segments detected at higher frequency in patients than in controls included TRBV5-6, TRBV5-1 and TRBV20-1.

cDNA libraries for TCR beta contained unique molecular identifiers. TCRdb recomputed calls from the PCR reads with MiXCR, one row per CDR3 protein. The sample shows 740,000 or so distinct CDR3 sequences, roughly half of them seen only once. In the case of this clonotype: Antigen specificity is unknown.

V shed 1 base and J shed 5 bases, with 9 bases lying between them. The germline V gene encodes CDR1 MGHRA and CDR2 YSYEKL. The CDR3 length is 14 residues. The sequence came from a girl aged 5-17 years with multiple sclerosis. V is TRBV4-1 and J is TRBJ2-1; TRBD2 is a possible D gene (5 bases). The source material was blood. The CDR3 loop reads CASSQALEDNEQFF. CDR3 DNA sequence: TGCGCCAGCAGCCAAGCTTTGGAGGACAATGAGCAGTTCTTC.